This TCR beta chain appears in the sequencing data of a study of shared clonotypes between healthy human individuals. This CDR3 has 15 residues. Profiled with immunoSEQ multiplex PCR; TCRdb holds only in-frame clones, not every one. The sample has around 2.5 million clones; approximately 93% are singletons. This chain links TRBV21-1 with TRBJ1-1; the table names TRBD1, a call not compared with the DNA. TRBV21-1 is a listed pseudogene. This clonotype originated in a man aged 18 to 29 in good health. Some clones in this sample may be carry-over from other donors' samples. The sample taken for sequencing was naive CD4+ T cells from PBMCs. Subset described: CD45RA+ positively selected. The chain's CDR3 is CASRSHYRGPAEAFF. CDR3 in DNA: TGTGCCAGCAGAAGCCATTACAGGGGGCCCGCTGAAGCTTTCTTT.